What follows are 30 T cell receptor beta chains derived from one specimen sequenced in a study of CD8 T cells in Susac syndrome. RNA amounts of about 0.5 to 1 ug underwent reverse transcription with random hexamers. TCRdb processed the immunoSEQ multiplex PCR reads anew with MiXCR; each CDR3 protein has one entry. The table has about 89,000 distinct CDR3 sequences, 90% to 95% seen once. What was sequenced was CD8+ T cells from PBMCs. The receptor source for this set is a human donor in good health.

The chain carries TRBV28 and TRBJ2-7; TRBD1 matches 7 bases. V dropped 6 bases and J dropped 0; count of bases not matched to a gene: 5. CDR3 length: 14 amino acids. Germline V gene data show CDR1 as MDHEN and CDR2 as SYDVKM. CDR3 amino acids: CASRGTVLSYEQYF. The CDR3 nucleotides read TGTGCCAGCAGAGGGACAGTTCTCTCCTACGAGCAGTACTTC. Complete variable domain (other parts from reference TRBV28 and TRBJ2-7): DVKVTQSSRYLVKRTGEKVFLECVQDMDHENMFWYRQDPGLGLRLIYFSYDVKMKEKGDIPEGYSVSREKKERFSLILESASTNQTSMYLCASRGTVLSYEQYFGPGTRLTVT.

The CDR3 sequence: CASERAPYEQYF. CDR3 DNA: TGTGCCAGCGAGCGGGCCCCCTACGAGCAGTACTTC. The chain combines TRBV6-2 or TRBV6-3 with TRBJ2-7, with a weak D call TRBD2 (6 bases). The CDR3 sequence is 12 residues long. V was trimmed by 8 bases and J by 2 bases, leaving 10 bases between them. CDR1 is MNHEY and CDR2 is SVGEGT in the germline V gene.

The CDR3 sequence: CSARDGNQPQHF. The DNA for the CDR3 is TGCAGTGCTAGAGACGGCAATCAGCCCCAGCATTTT. The chain couples TRBV20-1 to TRBJ1-5, with D unclear. This CDR3 has 12 amino acids. The germline CDR1 and CDR2 sequences are DFQATT and SNEGSKA (reference sequence). The V end was cut by 0 bases, the J end by 2 bases, with 2 bases between.

The chain couples TRBV2 to TRBJ2-7, with D possibly matching TRBD1 (6 bases). Germline CDR1 and CDR2: SNHLY and FYNNEI. The CDR3 is 15 residues long. Deletions cut 6 bases from V and 0 bases from J, with 15 bases between. CDR3: CASRSLQGLSYEQYF. In DNA, the CDR3 is TGTGCCAGCAGATCACTACAGGGTCTCTCCTACGAGCAGTACTTC.

CDR3 residues: CASSPASYNEQFF. The CDR3, as DNA: TGTGCCAGCAGCCCTGCCTCCTACAATGAGCAGTTCTTC. This chain connects TRBV13 to TRBJ2-1, with D hard to call. The V gene's germline CDR1 is PRHDT and CDR2 FYEKMQ (reference sequence). V was clipped by 5 bases and J by 0 bases, with 5 bases between them. There are 13 residues in the CDR3. Using reference TRBV13 and TRBJ2-1 for the parts outside the CDR3, the full variable domain is AAGVIQSPRHLIKEKRETATLKCYPIPRHDTVYWYQQGPGQDPQFLISFYEKMQSDKGSIPDRFSAQQFSDYHSELNMSSLELGDSALYFCASSPASYNEQFFGPGTRLTVL.

The chain is built from TRBV28 and TRBJ2-1; 13 nucleotides match TRBD2. With 3 bases clipped from V and 1 base from J, the junction kept 3 bases outside the gene matches. The CDR3 extends over 17 amino acids. Germline V gene lookup returns CDR1 MDHEN and CDR2 SYDVKM. The CDR3 protein is CASSFGLAGDSYNEQFF. The CDR3 coding sequence is TGTGCCAGCAGTTTCGGACTAGCGGGGGATTCCTACAATGAGCAGTTCTTC.

This chain joins TRBV2 and TRBJ2-5; 8 bases are a match to TRBD1. This CDR3 region has 15 residues. The junction had 11 bases not matched to a gene; V was cut back by 6 bases and J by 5 bases. In germline, CDR1 is SNHLY, CDR2 FYNNEI. This chain's CDR3 is CASRAPGQGVETQYF. The CDR3 DNA reads TGTGCCAGCAGAGCACCCGGACAGGGAGTGGAGACCCAGTACTTC. Variable domain in full (rest from reference TRBV2 and TRBJ2-5): EPEVTQTPSHQVTQMGQEVILRCVPISNHLYFYWYRQILGQKVEFLVSFYNNEISEKSEIFDDQFSVERPDGSNFTLKIRSTKLEDSAMYFCASRAPGQGVETQYFGPGTRLLVL.

This CDR3 reads CASSLESGGYTF. The CDR3, as DNA: TGTGCCAGCAGCTTAGAGTCGGGCGGCTACACCTTC. The rearrangement joins TRBV7-9 to TRBJ1-2; no clear D gene. The V and J ends lost 1 base and 8 bases respectively, with 8 bases between them. The CDR3 sequence is 12 residues long. CDR1 is SEHNR and CDR2 is FQNEAQ in the germline V gene (reference sequence).

In DNA, the CDR3 is TGTGCCAGCAGCTTGGAAGGGGGGTACACTGAAGCTTTCTTT. Its protein is CASSLEGGYTEAFF. The V and J genes are TRBV5-4 and TRBJ1-1; TRBD1 is a possible D gene (6 bases). CDR1 is SGHNT and CDR2 is YYREEE in the germline V gene (reference sequence). This CDR3 contains 14 residues. Deletions cut 0 bases from V and 3 bases from J, with 9 bases between.

The chain has TRBV12-3 or TRBV12-4 and TRBJ2-7; D is possibly TRBD2 (6 bases). This CDR3 has 13 residues. V lost 6 bases and J 3 bases, leaving 12 bases between the germline ends. The CDR3 is CASSPRLVYEQYF. CDR3 DNA: TGTGCCAGCAGCCCTAGACTAGTCTACGAGCAGTACTTC.

The rearrangement uses TRBV18 and TRBJ2-7; TRBD1 might be the D (6 bases). V was pared by 1 base and J by 3 bases, with 19 bases between. This CDR3 is built from 17 residues. CDR1 and CDR2 from the germline V gene are KGHSH and LQKENI. The CDR3 here is CASSPRSGERLFYEQYF. CDR3 DNA sequence: TGTGCCAGCTCACCACGATCAGGGGAAAGGTTATTCTACGAGCAGTACTTC.

The V and J genes are TRBV27 and TRBJ1-2; D ambiguous. Per the germline V gene, CDR1 is MNHEY and CDR2 is SMNVEV (reference sequence). V dropped 5 bases and J dropped 0 bases, with 10 bases sitting between them. The CDR3 has 14 residues. DNA for the CDR3: TGTGCCAGCAGTCCTCTCAATGCTAACTATGGCTACACCTTC. It yields the protein CASSPLNANYGYTF.

In its sample, this clonotype was seen once. V usage is TRBV7-9 and J usage is TRBJ2-5; TRBD1 might be the D (6 bases). Germline CDR1 SEHNR, CDR2 FQNEAQ (reference sequence). This CDR3 is built from 15 residues. V was cut by 5 bases and J by 7 bases, with 20 bases left in between. The CDR3 loop is CASSPAGDHRGTQYF. In DNA form, the CDR3 reads TGTGCCAGCAGCCCAGCAGGGGACCACAGAGGGACCCAGTACTTC.

This clonotype showed up just once. This rearrangement joins TRBV12-3 or TRBV12-4 to TRBJ2-1; weak D call: TRBD1 (6 bases). This CDR3 region has 15 residues. V lost 3 bases to trimming and J lost 6 bases, with 15 bases between them. The CDR3 reads CASSLKETGVNEQFF. CDR3 coding DNA: TGTGCCAGCAGTTTGAAAGAGACAGGAGTCAATGAGCAGTTCTTC.

This chain uses TRBV14 with TRBJ1-1, with TRBD1 as a possible D gene (5 bases). The CDR3 extends over 16 amino acids. V lost 0 bases and J lost 3, with 14 bases in between. Germline CDR1 reads SGHDN; CDR2 reads FVKESK. CDR3 residues: CASSQDAREWYTEAFF. The CDR3 DNA is TGTGCCAGCAGCCAAGATGCCAGGGAATGGTACACTGAAGCTTTCTTT.

The chain has TRBV29-1 and TRBJ2-1; D is unresolved. The germline V gene encodes CDR1 SQVTM and CDR2 ANQGSEA. The CDR3 spans 15 residues. V gave up 5 bases and J gave up 2 bases, with 16 bases separating them. The CDR3: CSVHFDGLPYNEQFF. CDR3 DNA sequence: TGCAGCGTTCATTTTGACGGCCTCCCCTACAATGAGCAGTTCTTC.

The chain couples TRBV19 to TRBJ1-1; D may be TRBD1 (5 bases). The CDR3 totals 12 residues. CDR1 is LNHDA, CDR2 SQIVND, per germline (reference sequence). V shed 3 bases and J shed 7 bases, with 9 bases lying between them. CDR3 loop: CASSIGAIEAFF. The CDR3, as DNA: TGTGCCAGTAGTATTGGGGCAATTGAAGCTTTCTTT.

The gene calls are TRBV19 and TRBJ1-2, with 8 positions matching TRBD1. Germline V lookup: CDR1 LNHDA, CDR2 SQIVND (reference sequence). The CDR3 has 14 amino acids. Trimming at V came to 6 bases and at J to 3 bases, leaving 6 bases not matched to a gene. CDR3 sequence: CASSTSGQDYGYTF. Written as DNA, the CDR3 is TGTGCCAGTAGCACCTCGGGACAGGACTATGGCTACACCTTC. The whole variable domain, filled in from reference TRBV19 and TRBJ1-2, reads DGGITQSPKYLFRKEGQNVTLSCEQNLNHDAMYWYRQDPGQGLRLIYYSQIVNDFQKGDIAEGYSVSREKKESFPLTVTSAQKNPTAFYLCASSTSGQDYGYTFGSGTRLTVV.

The CDR3 loop reads CASSPRGFTYEQYF. The CDR3 bases are TGTGCCAGCAGCCCGCGGGGATTTACCTACGAGCAGTACTTC. This chain links TRBV3-1 with TRBJ2-7, with D perhaps matching TRBD2 (6 bases). V was clipped by 4 bases and J by 2 bases, with 12 bases between them. CDR1 and CDR2 from the germline V gene are LGHDT and YNNKEL (reference sequence). This CDR3 spans 14 amino acids.

The chain is built from TRBV9 and TRBJ2-1; TRBD2 aligns across 7 bases. This CDR3 contains 12 residues. V lost 5 bases, J lost 10 bases, and 6 bases stayed unmatched. Germline CDR1 reads SGDLS; CDR2 reads YYNGEE. CDR3 in amino acids: CASSGGGEEQFF. CDR3 coding DNA: TGTGCCAGCAGTGGCGGGGGAGAGGAGCAGTTCTTC.

The gene calls are TRBV29-1 and TRBJ2-3; 8 nucleotides match TRBD1. V shed 7 bases, J shed 0 bases, and the junction held 6 bases outside the gene matches. The CDR3 has 14 amino acids. The germline CDR1 and CDR2 sequences are SQVTM and ANQGSEA. The CDR3 nucleotides are TGCAGCGCCCGGACAGGGCGAAGCACAGATACGCAGTATTTT. Its translation: CSARTGRSTDTQYF.

The chain uses TRBV7-9 and TRBJ1-3; D is perhaps TRBD1 (6 bases). Trimming removed 3 bases from V and 0 bases from J, with 12 bases in between. The CDR3 runs to 16 residues. Per germline, CDR1 SEHNR and CDR2 FQNEAQ (reference sequence). This CDR3 reads CASSLMPGASGNTIYF. The CDR3 nucleotides read TGTGCCAGCAGCTTGATGCCGGGGGCCTCTGGAAACACCATATATTTT.

This clonotype was recorded a few times. This chain connects TRBV2 to TRBJ2-7; D is possibly TRBD1 (6 bases). Trimming shortened V by 5 bases and J by 2 bases, and 10 bases separated the two germline ends. This CDR3 spans 13 amino acids. Germline CDR1 reads SNHLY; CDR2 reads FYNNEI. The CDR3 DNA follows: TGTGCCAGCAGTTGGACAGTGCCCTACGAGCAGTACTTC. Amino acids: CASSWTVPYEQYF. The full variable domain, rest sourced from reference TRBV2 and TRBJ2-7, is EPEVTQTPSHQVTQMGQEVILRCVPISNHLYFYWYRQILGQKVEFLVSFYNNEISEKSEIFDDQFSVERPDGSNFTLKIRSTKLEDSAMYFCASSWTVPYEQYFGPGTRLTVT.

This chain links TRBV4-2 with TRBJ1-1; D uncertain. Germline CDR1 reads LGHNA; CDR2 reads YNFKEQ. CDR3 size: 13 residues. Trimming cost V 0 bases and J 7 bases, with 9 bases left between them. The CDR3 DNA follows: TGTGCCAGCAGCCAAGATGATGCAGTTGAAGCTTTCTTT. Translated: CASSQDDAVEAFF.

The J gene is TRBJ1-1, the V gene TRBV7-2, with unresolved D. V shed 3 bases and J shed 3 bases, with 8 bases lying between them. The germline gives CDR1 SGHTA, CDR2 FQGNSA. The CDR3 is 13 residues long. The CDR3 here is CASSFGRYTEAFF. CDR3 DNA: TGTGCCAGCAGCTTTGGGAGGTACACTGAAGCTTTCTTT.

The count of this clonotype is one. This chain joins TRBV30 and TRBJ2-3, with TRBD2 matching over 7 bases. This CDR3 has 18 residues. Trimming removed 3 bases from V and 8 bases from J; junction bases left unmatched: 23. Per germline, CDR1 GTSNPN and CDR2 SVGIG (reference sequence). The CDR3 region is CAWSPWGGEVTAERTQYF. In DNA, the CDR3 is TGTGCCTGGAGCCCGTGGGGGGGGGAAGTGACAGCGGAACGTACGCAGTATTTT.

The chain couples TRBV7-9 to TRBJ1-6; TRBD1 might be the D (5 bases). Germline V lookup: CDR1 SEHNR, CDR2 FQNEAQ (reference sequence). V was clipped by 4 bases and J by 9 bases, with 13 bases between them. The CDR3 runs to 14 residues. DNA for the CDR3: TGTGCCAGCAGCTCGACCGGGGGTAGTTCACCCCTCCACTTT. It specifies CASSSTGGSSPLHF.

The V call is TRBV20-1, the J call TRBJ2-3; D is possibly TRBD2 (6 bases). This CDR3 is built from 15 residues. Germline V gene sequence: CDR1 DFQATT, CDR2 SNEGSKA (reference sequence). V was trimmed by 3 bases and J by 0 bases, leaving 13 bases between them. CDR3 nucleotide sequence: TGCAGTGCTAGGAGGACTATAAGTAGCACAGATACGCAGTATTTT. This codes for CSARRTISSTDTQYF.

This rearrangement joins TRBV20-1 to TRBJ2-7; either TRBD1 or TRBD2 may supply D (5 bases each). The ends were cut back, 2 bases at V and 1 base at J, with 15 bases in the middle. The length of the CDR3 is 15 residues. Germline V gene lookup returns CDR1 DFQATT and CDR2 SNEGSKA (reference sequence). CDR3 coding DNA: TGCAGTGCTAGACTCCGGGCCGGGGCTTCCTACGAGCAGTACTTC. Translated, it gives CSARLRAGASYEQYF.

In nucleotides, the CDR3 is TGTGCCAGCAGGAAGACAGCGATCCAAGAGACCCAGTACTTC. It encodes CASRKTAIQETQYF. This chain joins TRBV7-9 and TRBJ2-5; a weak D match, TRBD1 (5 bases). This CDR3 is 14 amino acids long. Germline V CDR1 and CDR2: SEHNR, FQNEAQ (reference sequence). V lost 6 bases to trimming and J lost 1 base, with 12 bases between them.